This T cell receptor beta chain was observed in a study of T-cell memory formation after mild COVID-19. CDR1 is SNHLY, CDR2 FYNNEI, per germline. Trimming removed 5 bases from V and 0 bases from J; junction bases left unmatched: 7. The CDR3 extends over 17 amino acids. About this clonotype: Its specificity is unknown.

Study findings and constraints: Some clones that responded turned up in pre-infection memory, which suggests that cross-reactive memory joined in.

TCRdb re-called the 5' RACE reads with MiXCR, one entry per CDR3 protein. The sample includes over 300,000 distinct CDR3 sequences, 20% to 25% of them seen just once. This chain connects TRBV2 to TRBJ2-3, with TRBD2 matching over 11 bases. The sample was PBMCs or a T cell subset sorted from them (not recorded which). This clonotype was obtained from a man between 18 and 29 years old who had mild COVID-19 (a few samples of this study predate the infection). Cell type and time point are not known. CDR3 sequence: CASSKFSGGASTDTQYF. CDR3 nucleotides: TGTGCCAGCAGTAAATTTAGCGGGGGGGCTAGCACAGATACGCAGTATTTT.